This T cell receptor beta chain comes out of a study of cytomegalovirus exposure and HLA in healthy donors. The V gene lost 4 bases and the J gene lost 5 bases, with 13 bases spanning the gap. The CDR3 consists of 13 residues. CDR1 SGHNT and CDR2 YYREEE come from the germline V gene (reference sequence). Amplification used 60 Vbeta primers and 13 Jbeta primers. Method: immunoSEQ multiplex PCR; TCRdb's copy keeps in-frame clones and lacks some. Of some 170,000 clones in the sample, 60% to 80% were seen once. The sequence was collected from a man in his forties in good health and CMV-seropositive. Sequencing used PBMCs. The chain links TRBV5-4 to TRBJ2-7, with a weak D call TRBD2 (5 bases). The CDR3 DNA reads as TGTGCCAGCAGCCCGATGGGAGCTAACGAGCAGTACTTC. This translates into CASSPMGANEQYF.